This TCR beta chain originates from a study of blood T cell repertoires in COVID-19. Study as a whole: The cDNA or gDNA used as material had been derived from T cells, B-cell-depleted T cells, or PBMCs.

The data were produced by immunoSEQ multiplex PCR, yet TCRdb's version contains in-frame clones alone and is incomplete. The sample holds around 75,000 clones; approximately 90% are singletons and the top ten take under 1.5%. The CDR3 sequence is 15 residues long. V lost 1 base to trimming and J lost 1 base, with 10 bases between them. The germline V gene encodes CDR1 LGHDT and CDR2 YNNKEL (reference sequence). The chain recombines TRBV3-1 (or the pseudogene TRBV3-2) with TRBJ1-1; no definite D call. The receptor was isolated from a human donor in a cohort sampled during active COVID-19. Sequencing was done on a sample of peripheral blood. In DNA form, the CDR3 reads TGTGCCAGCAGCCAAGGGAGGAAGGCGAACACTGAAGCTTTCTTT. Translated: CASSQGRKANTEAFF.